The 18 T cell receptor beta chains below all came from one sample that was sequenced in a study of glioma-infiltrating T cells. Using RNA template, CDR3s of TCR alpha and beta were amplified with iRepertoire arm-PCR. One entry per CDR3 protein results from TCRdb running MiXCR on the multiplex PCR reads. The sample lists approximately 190,000 distinct CDR3 sequences, over 25% occurring once. Sequences were obtained from glioma tissue, nonneoplastic brain tissue, or PBMCs (not recorded which). The receptors here all came from a human donor with low-grade glioma or glioblastoma, undergoing nonglioma brain surgery, or in good health (not recorded which).

This clonotype has only a few counts. This may come from a read error, since a much larger clone is one base off. The V gene is TRBV2, the J gene TRBJ1-1; D is perhaps TRBD1 (5 bases). CDR1 and CDR2 (germline): SNHLY, FYNNEI. The CDR3 totals 11 residues. Deletions cut 6 bases from V and 10 bases from J, with 12 bases between. In DNA form, the CDR3 reads TGTGCCAGCAGGTTGGAGGGGATAGCTTTCTTT. The encoded protein is CASRLEGIAFF.

This clonotype has at least ten counts. The chain carries TRBV6-2 or TRBV6-3 and TRBJ2-3; no clear D gene. CDR3 length: 14 amino acids. Germline lookup yields CDR1 MNHEY and CDR2 SVGEGT. V dropped 5 bases and J dropped 9 bases, with 18 bases sitting between them. The CDR3 region has the DNA TGTGCCAGCAGTGCTACCTCAACCGGAGAGACGCAGTATTTT. Its translation: CASSATSTGETQYF.

This clonotype was picked up many times. V usage is TRBV5-8 and J usage is TRBJ1-2; tentative D call: TRBD1 (5 bases). The CDR3 runs 13 residues. Trimming left V 6 bases short and J 4 bases short, with 13 bases between. In germline, CDR1 is SGHTS, CDR2 YDEGEE. The CDR3 reads CASIPGTFYGYTF. CDR3 bases: TGTGCCAGCATACCAGGGACTTTCTATGGCTACACCTTC.

This chain joins TRBV2 and TRBJ2-7; 9 positions match TRBD1. J was trimmed by 3 bases and V by 6 bases; bases with no gene match: 21. This CDR3 has 19 residues. The germline V gene has CDR1 SNHLY and CDR2 FYNNEI. CDR3 bases: TGTGCCAGCAGCGATCCACTCACTTCCGGGACAGGGCCGATCTACGAGCAGTACTTC. Translation gives CASSDPLTSGTGPIYEQYF.

The chain uses TRBV19 and TRBJ1-5; the D gene is possibly TRBD1 (5 bases). The CDR3 loop spans 12 amino acids. CDR1 LNHDA and CDR2 SQIVND come from the germline V gene (reference sequence). The V gene lost 3 bases and the J gene lost 9 bases, with 9 bases spanning the gap. CDR3 loop: CASSIGTRPQHF. In DNA, the CDR3 is TGTGCCAGTAGTATCGGGACGAGGCCCCAGCATTTT.

On this clonotype itself: Possible read error: a much larger clone is one base away. The rearrangement uses TRBV29-1 and TRBJ2-3, with TRBD2 identical over 7 bases. Germline loops: CDR1 SQVTM, CDR2 ANQGSEA. This CDR3 comprises 14 residues. The CDR3 coding sequence is TGCAGCGTCCCCCCGGGAGGTCGCACAGATACGAAGTATTTT. Translation gives CSVPPGGRTDTKYF.

This clonotype was detected ten times or more. This sequence joins TRBV7-2 and TRBJ2-7, with TRBD1 identical over 9 bases. The germline gives CDR1 SGHTA, CDR2 FQGNSA. V shed 5 bases, J shed 0 bases, and the junction held 17 bases outside the gene matches. This CDR3 region has 19 residues. CDR3 amino acids: CASSPTSRDRATGSYEQYF. The DNA of the CDR3 is TGTGCCAGCAGCCCGACGTCCCGGGACAGGGCCACGGGCTCCTACGAGCAGTACTTC.

A note on this clonotype: Given a much more abundant clone one base away, this may be a read error. This chain links TRBV6-2 or TRBV6-3 with TRBJ2-1; 8 bases line up with TRBD1. Germline assignment: CDR1 MNHEY and CDR2 SVGEGT. CDR3 length equals 15 residues. The CDR3, as DNA: TGTGCCAGCAGTTCGCCGGGACAGGACTACAATGAGGAGTTCTTC. This sequence encodes CASSSPGQDYNEEFF.

Concerning this clonotype: The junction departs from germline at one end; a sequencing error may be responsible. V is TRBV19 and J is TRBJ2-7, with 13 bases lining up with TRBD2. The CDR3 is made up of 17 amino acids. The V gene's germline CDR1 is LNHDA and CDR2 SQIVND (reference sequence). CDR3 nucleotides: TGTGCCAGTACTATACCTTGGACTAGCGGGAGTGTCTACGAGCAGTACTTC. This sequence encodes CASTIPWTSGSVYEQYF.

About this clonotype itself: This may arise from a read error, as a much more abundant clone is one base away. J is TRBJ2-7 and V is TRBV7-2; the D gene is possibly TRBD2 (5 bases). Per the germline V gene, CDR1 is SGHTA and CDR2 is FQGNSA. This CDR3 has 13 amino acids. V was cut by 5 bases and J by 0 bases, with 8 bases left in between. This CDR3 is CASSREISYEQYF. CDR3 sequence (DNA): TGTGCCAGCAGCCGGGAAATCTCCTACGAGCAGTACTTC.

The genes are TRBV10-3 and TRBJ2-2; D gene ambiguous. The germline V gene has CDR1 ENHRY and CDR2 SYGVKD. The CDR3 totals 12 residues. V was trimmed by 11 bases and J by 6 bases, leaving 13 bases between them. The CDR3 loop reads CASSERPGELFF. CDR3 bases: TGTGCCTCATCTGAAAGGCCCGGGGAGCTGTTTTTT.

As for this clonotype: A single base separates this from a much larger clone, so it may be a read error. The V call is TRBV7-2, the J call TRBJ1-2, with a tentative D call TRBD1 (5 bases). Germline values: CDR1 SGHTA, CDR2 FQGNSA. The V end was cut by 1 base, the J end by 8 bases, with 11 bases between. The CDR3 is 13 amino acids. CDR3 amino acids: CASSLESGIGYTF. The CDR3 DNA is TGTGCCAGCAGCTTAGAGTCAGGGATCGGCTACACCTTC.

This clonotype appeared many times. The chain has TRBV27 and TRBJ2-1; the D is unclear. Trimming shortened V by 8 bases and J by 7 bases, and 24 bases separated the two germline ends. Germline loops: CDR1 MNHEY, CDR2 SMNVEV (reference sequence). This CDR3 region has 16 residues. The CDR3 spells CASRLLVSRAGNEQFF. In DNA, the CDR3 is TGTGCCAGCCGACTCCTCGTGTCAAGGGCCGGGAATGAGCAGTTCTTC.

Points on this clonotype: One junction end does not reproduce the germline sequence, and a read error may be involved. The chain uses TRBV10-2 and TRBJ2-4; D is ambiguous. This CDR3 spans 15 amino acids. The germline gives CDR1 WSHSY, CDR2 SAAADI. Here the CDR3 reads CASSESKAAKNIEYF. Written as DNA, the CDR3 is TGCGCCAGCAGTGAGTCGAAGGCGGCCAAAAACATTGAGTACTTC.

The sample holds many counts of this clonotype. The rearrangement links TRBV29-1 to TRBJ2-7; TRBD2 matches 10 bases. The CDR3 has 14 amino acids. The germline V gene encodes CDR1 SQVTM and CDR2 ANQGSEA. The junction had 6 bases not matched to a gene; V was cut back by 2 bases and J by 5 bases. CDR3 protein: CSVEMASGGDEQYF. In nucleotides, the CDR3 is TGCAGCGTTGAAATGGCTAGCGGGGGCGACGAGCAGTACTTC.

For this clonotype: This may stem from a read error, because a much larger clone lies one nucleotide away. The rearrangement links TRBV2 to TRBJ1-5, with 9 nucleotides matching TRBD1. CDR1 is SNHLY, CDR2 FYNNEI, per germline. The CDR3 loop spans 17 amino acids. In nucleotides, the CDR3 is TGTGCCAGCAGTGGGTCCCGGGACAGGGAGTTTGTCCAGCCCCAGAATTTT. The encoded protein is CASSGSRDREFVQPQNF. Based on the CDR3 plus reference TRBV2 and TRBJ1-5, the full variable domain is EPEVTQTPSHQVTQMGQEVILRCVPISNHLYFYWYRQILGQKVEFLVSFYNNEISEKSEIFDDQFSVERPDGSNFTLKIRSTKLEDSAMYFCASSGSRDREFVQPQNFGDGTRLSIL.

This clonotype has a count of ten or more. The V gene is TRBV20-1, the J gene TRBJ2-7; possibly TRBD1 for D (7 bases). The germline CDR1 and CDR2 sequences are DFQATT and SNEGSKA (reference sequence). The V end was cut by 1 base, the J end by 2 bases, with 15 bases between. This CDR3 is built from 15 residues. The CDR3 protein is CSARVRGAPAYEQYF. The CDR3 nucleotides read TGCAGTGCTAGAGTCAGGGGGGCACCAGCCTACGAGCAGTACTTC.

Comments on this clonotype: The junction does not match germline at one end; this may be a read error. The gene calls are TRBV12-3 or TRBV12-4 and TRBJ1-1; 9 bases are shared with TRBD2. The J call may not be correct, given that the DNA end is closer to TRBJ2-2. The CDR3 totals 15 residues. This CDR3 is CAGSRGRGGTGELFF. CDR3 bases: TGTGCCGGCAGTCGCGGGAGGGGAGGGACCGGGGAGCTGTTTTTT.